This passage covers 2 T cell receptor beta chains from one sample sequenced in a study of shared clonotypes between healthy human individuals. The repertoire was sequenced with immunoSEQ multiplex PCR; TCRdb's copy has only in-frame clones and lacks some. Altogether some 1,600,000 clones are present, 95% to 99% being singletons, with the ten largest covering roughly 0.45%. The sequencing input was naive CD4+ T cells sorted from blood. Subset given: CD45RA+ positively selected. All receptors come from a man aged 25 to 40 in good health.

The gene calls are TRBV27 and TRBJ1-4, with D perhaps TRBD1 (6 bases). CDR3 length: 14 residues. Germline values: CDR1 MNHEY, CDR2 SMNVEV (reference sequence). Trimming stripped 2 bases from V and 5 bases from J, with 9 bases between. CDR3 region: CASSLGRGNEKLFF. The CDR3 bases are TGTGCCAGCAGTTTAGGTAGGGGGAATGAAAAACTGTTTTTT.

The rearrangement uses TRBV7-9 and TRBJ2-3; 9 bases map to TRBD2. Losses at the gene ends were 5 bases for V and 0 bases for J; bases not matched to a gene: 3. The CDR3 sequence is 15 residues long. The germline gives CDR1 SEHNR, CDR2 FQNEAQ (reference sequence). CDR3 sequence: CASSVTSGSTDTQYF. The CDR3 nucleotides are TGTGCCAGCAGCGTGACTAGCGGTAGCACAGATACGCAGTATTTT. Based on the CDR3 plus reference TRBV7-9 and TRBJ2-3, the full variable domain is DTGVSQNPRHKITKRGQNVTFRCDPISEHNRLYWYRQTLGQGPEFLTYFQNEAQLEKSRLLSDRFSAERPKGSFSTLEIQRTEQGDSAMYLCASSVTSGSTDTQYFGPGTRLTVL.